The T cell receptor (beta chain) described here comes from a study of Graves' ophthalmopathy and Graves' hyperthyroidism. Amplified material comprised TCR beta CDR3 regions derived from RNA transcripts. First-round RT-PCR employed HTBI primers, with a second-round multiplex PCR after it. TCRdb ran MiXCR on the multiplex PCR reads and lists one entry per CDR3 protein. The sample holds over a million distinct CDR3 sequences, 35% to 45% seen once. Germline values: CDR1 DFQATT, CDR2 SNEGSKA (reference sequence). Trimming took 3 bases from V and 4 from J; bases not matched to a gene: 5. This CDR3 spans 16 amino acids.

The TCR was taken from an adult man with Graves' hyperthyroidism. The chain links TRBV20-1 to TRBJ2-6, with 11 bases matching TRBD1. The specimen was peripheral blood or thyroid tissue (not recorded which). In DNA form, the CDR3 reads TGCAGTGCTAGCAGGACAGGGGGCATCGGGGCCAACGTCCTGACTTTC. It encodes CSASRTGGIGANVLTF.